Below are 3 T cell receptor beta chains sequenced from a single sample in a study of cytomegalovirus exposure and HLA in healthy donors. PCR primers comprised 60 Vbeta and 13 Jbeta primers. Method: immunoSEQ multiplex PCR; TCRdb's copy keeps in-frame clones and lacks some. This table has fewer than 200,000 clones, under 90% appearing once. Sequencing was carried out using PBMCs. Receptors were obtained from a male donor in good health and CMV-seronegative.

The chain carries TRBV7-3 and TRBJ2-3, with 10 bases identical to TRBD1. V lost 5 bases to trimming and J lost 5 bases; unmatched junction nucleotides: 4. CDR3 size: 14 residues. The V gene's germline CDR1 is SGHTA and CDR2 FQGTGA. CDR3 in amino acids: CASSPGTGVDTQYF. The CDR3 DNA reads TGTGCCAGCAGCCCGGGGACAGGGGTAGATACGCAGTATTTT.

V usage is TRBV7-8 and J usage is TRBJ2-2; D unclear. From germline, CDR1 is SGHVS and CDR2 FQNEAQ. The CDR3 has 14 residues. V lost 2 bases and J lost 1, with 5 bases in between. The CDR3 loop is CASSLTVNTGELFF. The CDR3 nucleotides read TGTGCCAGCAGCTTAACAGTGAACACCGGGGAGCTGTTTTTT.

This chain connects TRBV11-2 to TRBJ2-1; 11 bases align to TRBD2. CDR1 and CDR2 (germline): SGHAT, FQNNGV. This CDR3 region has 15 residues. V lost 1 base, J lost 8 bases, and 4 bases stayed unmatched. The CDR3 region has the DNA TGTGCCAGCAGCTTAGGACTAGCGGGAATGCATGAGCAGTTCTTC. It encodes CASSLGLAGMHEQFF.